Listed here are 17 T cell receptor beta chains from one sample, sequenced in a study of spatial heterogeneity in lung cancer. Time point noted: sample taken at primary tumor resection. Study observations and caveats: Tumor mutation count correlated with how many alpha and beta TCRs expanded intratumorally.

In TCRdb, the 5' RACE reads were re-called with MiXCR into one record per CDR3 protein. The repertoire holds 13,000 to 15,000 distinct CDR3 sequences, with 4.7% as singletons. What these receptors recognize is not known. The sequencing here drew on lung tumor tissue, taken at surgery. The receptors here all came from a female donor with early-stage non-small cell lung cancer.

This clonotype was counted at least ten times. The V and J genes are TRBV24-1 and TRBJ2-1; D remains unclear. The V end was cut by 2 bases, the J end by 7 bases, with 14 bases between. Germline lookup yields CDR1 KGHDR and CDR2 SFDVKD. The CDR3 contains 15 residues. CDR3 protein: CATSDSWADRNEQFF. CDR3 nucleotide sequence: TGTGCCACCAGTGATTCCTGGGCGGACCGGAATGAGCAGTTCTTC.

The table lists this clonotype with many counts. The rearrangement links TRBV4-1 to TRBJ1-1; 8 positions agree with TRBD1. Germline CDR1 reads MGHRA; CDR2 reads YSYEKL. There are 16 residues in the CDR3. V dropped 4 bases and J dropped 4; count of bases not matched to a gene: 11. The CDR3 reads CASSRQGQGSGTEAFF. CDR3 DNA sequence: TGCGCCAGCAGCCGTCAAGGACAGGGTTCGGGCACTGAAGCTTTCTTT.

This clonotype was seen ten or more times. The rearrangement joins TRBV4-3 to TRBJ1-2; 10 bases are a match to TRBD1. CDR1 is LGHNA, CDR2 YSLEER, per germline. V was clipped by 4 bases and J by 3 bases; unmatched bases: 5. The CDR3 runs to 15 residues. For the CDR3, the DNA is TGCGCCAGCAGCCCCGGGACAGGGGTTTACTATGGCTACACCTTC. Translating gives CASSPGTGVYYGYTF.

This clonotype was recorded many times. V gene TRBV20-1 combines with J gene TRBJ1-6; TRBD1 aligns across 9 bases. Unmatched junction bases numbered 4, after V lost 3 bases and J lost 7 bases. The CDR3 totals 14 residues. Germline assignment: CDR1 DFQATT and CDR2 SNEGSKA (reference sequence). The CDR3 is CSASPGTGNSPLHF. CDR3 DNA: TGCAGTGCTAGCCCAGGGACAGGGAATTCACCCCTCCACTTT.

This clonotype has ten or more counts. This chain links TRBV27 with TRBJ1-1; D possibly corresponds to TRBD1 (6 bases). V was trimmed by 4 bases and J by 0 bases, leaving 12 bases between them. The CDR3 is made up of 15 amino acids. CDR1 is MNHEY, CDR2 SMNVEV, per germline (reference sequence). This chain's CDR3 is CASSYMGALNTEAFF. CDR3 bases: TGTGCCAGCAGTTATATGGGGGCCCTGAACACTGAAGCTTTCTTT.

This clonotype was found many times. The CDR3 sequence: CASSNVGGRTYNEQFF. The CDR3 nucleotides read TGTGCCAGCAGTAACGTAGGGGGTCGGACCTACAATGAGCAGTTCTTC. The chain is built from TRBV6-5 and TRBJ2-1; D is perhaps TRBD1 (6 bases). The germline CDR1 and CDR2 sequences are MNHEY and SVGAGI. V dropped 5 bases and J dropped 2 bases, with 16 bases sitting between them. CDR3 size: 16 residues.

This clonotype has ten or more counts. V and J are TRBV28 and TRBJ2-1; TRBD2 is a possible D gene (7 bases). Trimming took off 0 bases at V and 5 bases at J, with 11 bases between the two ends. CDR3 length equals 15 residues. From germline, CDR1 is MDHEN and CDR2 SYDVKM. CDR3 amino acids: CASSLWGGLNNEQFF. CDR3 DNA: TGTGCCAGCAGTTTATGGGGGGGGCTGAACAATGAGCAGTTCTTC.

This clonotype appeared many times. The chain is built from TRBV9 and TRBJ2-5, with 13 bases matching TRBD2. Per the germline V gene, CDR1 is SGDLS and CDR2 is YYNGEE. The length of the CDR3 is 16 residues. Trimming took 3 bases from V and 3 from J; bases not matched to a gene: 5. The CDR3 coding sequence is TGTGCCAGCAGCGGTGGACTAGCGGGGGCGGAAGAGACCCAGTACTTC. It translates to CASSGGLAGAEETQYF.

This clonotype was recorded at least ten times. CDR3 coding DNA: TGTGCCAGCAGCCCCGGACTCTTCAACACAGATACGCAGTATTTT. It encodes CASSPGLFNTDTQYF. The chain recombines TRBV5-6 with TRBJ2-3; tentative D call: TRBD2 (5 bases). CDR1 is SGHDT and CDR2 is YYEEEE in the germline V gene. V was trimmed by 4 bases and J by 2 bases, leaving 14 bases between them. The CDR3 spans 15 residues. Full variable domain (outside the CDR3, taken from reference TRBV5-6 and TRBJ2-3): DAGVTQSPTHLIKTRGQQVTLRCSPKSGHDTVSWYQQALGQGPQFIFQYYEEEERQRGNFPDRFSGHQFPNYSSELNVNALLLGDSALYLCASSPGLFNTDTQYFGPGTRLTVL.

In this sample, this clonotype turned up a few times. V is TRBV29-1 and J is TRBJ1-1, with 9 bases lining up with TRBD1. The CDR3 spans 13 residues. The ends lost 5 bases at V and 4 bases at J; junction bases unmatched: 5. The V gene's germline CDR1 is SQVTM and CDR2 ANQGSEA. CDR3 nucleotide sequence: TGCAGCGTTACACAGGGGGCGCGCACTGAAGCTTTCTTT. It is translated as CSVTQGARTEAFF.

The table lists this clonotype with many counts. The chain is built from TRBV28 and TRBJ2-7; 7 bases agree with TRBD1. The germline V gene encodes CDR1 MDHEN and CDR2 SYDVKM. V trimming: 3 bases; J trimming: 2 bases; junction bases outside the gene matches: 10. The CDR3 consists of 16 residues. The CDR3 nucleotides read TGTGCCAGCAGTTTTTCCAGTGAGACAGGGACCTACGAGCAGTACTTC. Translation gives CASSFSSETGTYEQYF.

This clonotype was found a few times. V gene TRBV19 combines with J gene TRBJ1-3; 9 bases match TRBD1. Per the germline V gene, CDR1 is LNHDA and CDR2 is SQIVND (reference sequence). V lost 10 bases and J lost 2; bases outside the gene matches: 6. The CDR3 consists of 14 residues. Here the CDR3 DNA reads TGTGCCACCCACGACAGGGGGACTGGAAACACCATATATTTT. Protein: CATHDRGTGNTIYF.

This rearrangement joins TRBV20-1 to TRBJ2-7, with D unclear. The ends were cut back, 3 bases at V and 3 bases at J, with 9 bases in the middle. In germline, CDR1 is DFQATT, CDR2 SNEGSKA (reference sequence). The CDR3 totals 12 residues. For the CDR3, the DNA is TGCAGTGCTAGCGCCCCTGGCTACGAGCAGTACTTC. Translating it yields CSASAPGYEQYF.

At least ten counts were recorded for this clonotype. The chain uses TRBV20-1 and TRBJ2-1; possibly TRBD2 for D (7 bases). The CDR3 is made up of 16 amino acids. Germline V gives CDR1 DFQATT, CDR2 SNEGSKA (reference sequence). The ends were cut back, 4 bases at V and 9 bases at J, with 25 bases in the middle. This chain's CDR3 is CSAIPPRGGLEGEQFF. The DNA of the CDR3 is TGCAGTGCTATACCCCCTAGGGGGGGCCTCGAGGGTGAGCAGTTCTTC.

DNA for the CDR3: TGTGCCAGCAGCTTAGTATCGAACACCGGGGAGCTGTTTTTT. Amino acids: CASSLVSNTGELFF. This chain connects TRBV7-2 to TRBJ2-2; D remains unclear. V was shortened by 1 base and J by 0 bases, with 3 bases between the two germline ends. CDR3 length: 14 amino acids. Germline CDR1 SGHTA, CDR2 FQGNSA. The whole variable domain, remainder taken from reference TRBV7-2 and TRBJ2-2, is GAGVSQSPSNKVTEKGKDVELRCDPISGHTALYWYRQSLGQGLEFLIYFQGNSAPDKSGLPSDRFSAERTGGSVSTLTIQRTQQEDSAVYLCASSLVSNTGELFFGEGSRLTVL.

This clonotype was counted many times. CDR3 residues: CASSTGLAGYSYNEQFF. The CDR3 nucleotides are TGTGCCAGCAGCACAGGACTAGCGGGCTACTCCTACAATGAGCAGTTCTTC. The gene calls are TRBV5-4 and TRBJ2-1; TRBD2 matches at 11 bases. The CDR3 has 17 amino acids. CDR1 and CDR2 (germline): SGHNT, YYREEE (reference sequence). V dropped 4 bases and J dropped 0; count of bases not matched to a gene: 6.

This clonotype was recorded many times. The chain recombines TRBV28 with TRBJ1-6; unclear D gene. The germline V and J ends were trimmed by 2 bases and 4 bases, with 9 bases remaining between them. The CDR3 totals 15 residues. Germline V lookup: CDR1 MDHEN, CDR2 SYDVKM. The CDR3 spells CASSLTAAYNSPLHF. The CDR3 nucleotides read TGTGCCAGCAGTTTAACGGCAGCTTATAATTCACCCCTCCACTTT.